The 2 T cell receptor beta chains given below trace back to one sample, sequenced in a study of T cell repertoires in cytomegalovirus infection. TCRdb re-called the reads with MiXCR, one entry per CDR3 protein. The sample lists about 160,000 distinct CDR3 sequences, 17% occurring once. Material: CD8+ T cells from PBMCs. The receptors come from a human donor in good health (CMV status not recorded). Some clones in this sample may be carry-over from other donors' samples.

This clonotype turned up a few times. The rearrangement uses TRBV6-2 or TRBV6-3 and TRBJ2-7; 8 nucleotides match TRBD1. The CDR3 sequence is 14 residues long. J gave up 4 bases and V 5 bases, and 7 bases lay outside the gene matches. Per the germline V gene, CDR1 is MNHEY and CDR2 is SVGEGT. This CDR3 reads CASSVLGQAYEQYF. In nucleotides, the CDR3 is TGTGCCAGCAGTGTACTGGGACAGGCTTACGAGCAGTACTTC.

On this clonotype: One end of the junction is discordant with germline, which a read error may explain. CDR3 protein: CASNERRLGETQYF. In DNA form, the CDR3 reads TGTGCCAGCAATGAACGCAGGCTTGGAGAGACCCAGTACTTC. The V and J genes are TRBV6-1 and TRBJ2-5, with D hard to call. Germline V lookup: CDR1 MNHNS, CDR2 SASEGT. This CDR3 is 14 amino acids long.